This TCR beta chain is drawn from a study of blood T cells in healthy people across ages (dated by TCRdb to the mid-2010s). Context from the whole study: Template switching captured roughly one uniquely barcoded TCR beta cDNA molecule per two T cells in model experiments. Age-related changes in TCR beta repertoire diversity were measured in the study by deep sequencing normalized with unique cDNA molecular identifiers. For two donors (one aged 18 to 30 and one aged 80 or older), the study analyzed two additional independent replicas of 1 million unique cDNA reads from the same blood draw. To avoid experimental bias, donors of different ages were spread randomly across the sequencing lanes. The donors were divided into four age groups: young (average approximately 17 years), middle-aged (roughly 40), aged (about 61) and long-lived (approximately 74). Results the study describes overall, beyond this receptor: There was a strong correlation between observed TCR beta diversity and the percentage of naive T cells measured by flow cytometry. Bulk unsorted PBMC profiling prevented conclusive comparison of naive and antigen-experienced compartments. Estimates of total diversity based on one million sequenced T cells were considered lower bounds and underestimates. Because donor CMV infection status was unknown, age-related changes in expanded clonotypes were potentially confounded. The long-lived group showed more naive CD4+ T cells, fewer expanded clones and increased TCR diversity than the aged group, suggesting age selection. As age increased, observed TCR beta diversity per million T cells dropped in a roughly linear way, and a significant reduction was already evident by age 40.

The donors were 40 or so Caucasian individuals from Russia, aged roughly 6 to 100 years, who were systemically healthy. Each donor gave 8 to 10 milliliters of peripheral blood, drawn into EDTA-treated Vacutainer tubes. Ficoll-Paque density-gradient centrifugation was used to isolate PBMCs, with at least 7 million per sample. Trizol reagent was used to extract total RNA from PBMCs, with at least 6 micrograms per sample. Naive CD45RAhigh/CD27high T cell percentages were measured by flow cytometry on a PBMC aliquot from every donor. Worth noting for this clonotype: Its target antigen remains unknown. An end of the junction does not agree with germline; a read error may underlie this.

CDR1 and CDR2, per the germline V gene, are SGHTA and FQGNSA. The CDR3 holds 15 amino acids from the cysteine to the phenylalanine. Only the CDR3 portion is preserved as DNA: 45 bases, with reading frame beginning at the first base. Receptor libraries were prepared by 5' RACE. Instrument on record: Illumina HiSeq 2500. The second PCR ran for roughly 7 to 11 cycles and used a J-beta primer mix along with a sample-barcoded 5' primer. A unique molecular identifier was introduced onto each TCR beta cDNA molecule by a template-switch 5' adaptor carrying 12 random nucleotides. Each sample yielded at least 2.5 million CDR3-containing paired-end reads. First-strand cDNA was synthesized from all RNA with the Mint cDNA synthesis kit, primed by a TRBC-specific oligonucleotide. Following uracil-DNA glycosylase treatment, all cDNA underwent a first 18-cycle PCR with the universal primers M1SS and BC2_uni_R. Per the source publication's procedure: For normalization, 1 million high-quality reads, each with a distinct molecular identifier, were randomly selected from each sample. Reads sharing molecular identifiers were discarded rather than binned into consensus sequences. MiTCR, with a Q25 quality threshold and the strictest error-elimination algorithm, was used for CDR3 identification, clonotype clustering and error correction. A nonparametric unseen species model using Euler transformation provided a lower-bound estimate of total TCR beta diversity. The raw public data were reprocessed by TCRdb itself: fastp quality trimming at Q25, MiXCR clonotype calling, in-frame beta chains only. Identical CDR3 protein sequences are pooled into one entry, listed with their most common genes and DNA. The V and J calls and clone size come from TCRdb's table, not from the authors' own analysis. The sample includes more than 800,000 distinct CDR3 sequences, with 25% to 30% observed a single time. The ten most abundant clones make up 15% to 20% of the sample.

Here the chain combines TRBV7-2 and TRBJ2-6; the D segment could be TRBD1, given 5 matching bases. Sequencing used blood. The clonotype originates from a woman over 75 in good health. The nucleotides are TGTGCCAGCAGCTTACAAGGGGCTGGGGCCAGCGTCCTGACTTTC. The encoded protein is CASSLQGAGASVLTF.